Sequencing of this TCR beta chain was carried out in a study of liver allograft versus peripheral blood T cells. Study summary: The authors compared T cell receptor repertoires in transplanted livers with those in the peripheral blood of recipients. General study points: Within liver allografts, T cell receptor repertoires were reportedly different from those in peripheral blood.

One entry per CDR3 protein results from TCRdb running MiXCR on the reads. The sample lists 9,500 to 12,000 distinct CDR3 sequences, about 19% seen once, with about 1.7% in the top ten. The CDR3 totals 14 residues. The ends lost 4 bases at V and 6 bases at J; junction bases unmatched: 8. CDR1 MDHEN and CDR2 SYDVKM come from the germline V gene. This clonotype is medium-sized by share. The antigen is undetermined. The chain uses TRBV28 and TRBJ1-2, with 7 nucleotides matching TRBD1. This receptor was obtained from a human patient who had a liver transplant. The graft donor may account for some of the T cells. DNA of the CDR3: TGTGCCAGCAGTTCCGGGAGGGGGCGGGATGGCTACACCTTC. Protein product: CASSSGRGRDGYTF.